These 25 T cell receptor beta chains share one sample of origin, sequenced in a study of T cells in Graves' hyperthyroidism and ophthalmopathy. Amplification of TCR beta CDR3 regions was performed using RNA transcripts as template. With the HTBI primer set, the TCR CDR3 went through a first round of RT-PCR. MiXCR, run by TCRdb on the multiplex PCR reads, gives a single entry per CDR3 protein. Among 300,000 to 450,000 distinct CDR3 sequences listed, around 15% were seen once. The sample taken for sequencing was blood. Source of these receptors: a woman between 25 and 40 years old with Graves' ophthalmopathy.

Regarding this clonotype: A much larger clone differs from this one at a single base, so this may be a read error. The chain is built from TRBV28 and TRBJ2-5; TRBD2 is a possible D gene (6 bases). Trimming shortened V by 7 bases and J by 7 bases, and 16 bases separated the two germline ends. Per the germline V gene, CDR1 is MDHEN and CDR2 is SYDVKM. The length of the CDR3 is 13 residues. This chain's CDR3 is CASMVVEEGTQYF. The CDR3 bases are TGTGCCAGCATGGTTGTCGAGGAGGGGACCCAGTACTTC.

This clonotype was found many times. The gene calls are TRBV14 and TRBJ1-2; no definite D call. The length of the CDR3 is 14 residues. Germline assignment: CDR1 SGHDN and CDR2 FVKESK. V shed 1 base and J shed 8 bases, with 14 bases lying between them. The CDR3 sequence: CASSQVAGIGGYTF. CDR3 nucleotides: TGTGCCAGCAGCCAAGTCGCGGGAATTGGGGGCTACACCTTC.

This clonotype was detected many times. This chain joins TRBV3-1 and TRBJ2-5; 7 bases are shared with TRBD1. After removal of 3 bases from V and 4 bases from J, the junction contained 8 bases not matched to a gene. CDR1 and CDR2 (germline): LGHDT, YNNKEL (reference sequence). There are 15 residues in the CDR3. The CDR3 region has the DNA TGTGCCAGCAGCCAGGAACGGACAGGAGGAGAGACCCAGTACTTC. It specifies CASSQERTGGETQYF.

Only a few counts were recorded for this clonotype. The chain's CDR3 is CASSRDSWAGELFF. DNA of the CDR3: TGTGCCAGCAGCCGGGACTCCTGGGCCGGGGAGCTGTTTTTT. The chain uses TRBV5-4 and TRBJ2-2; perhaps TRBD2 as D (6 bases). The CDR3 contains 14 residues. CDR1 and CDR2 (germline): SGHNT, YYREEE (reference sequence). V was trimmed by 4 bases and J by 6 bases, leaving 13 bases between them.

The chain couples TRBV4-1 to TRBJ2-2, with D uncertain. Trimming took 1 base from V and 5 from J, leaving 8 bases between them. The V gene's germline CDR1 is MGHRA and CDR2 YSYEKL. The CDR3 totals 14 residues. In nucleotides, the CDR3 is TGCGCCAGCAGCCAAGGGACGGTAACCGGGGAGCTGTTTTTT. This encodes CASSQGTVTGELFF.

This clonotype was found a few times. CDR3 region: CASSPGLGLEELFF. The DNA for the CDR3 is TGTGCCAGCAGTCCCGGACTAGGATTAGAGGAGCTGTTTTTT. The chain joins TRBV12-3 or TRBV12-4 to TRBJ2-2; 7 bases align to TRBD2. V shed 5 bases, J shed 10 bases, and the junction held 10 bases outside the gene matches. The CDR3 contains 14 residues.

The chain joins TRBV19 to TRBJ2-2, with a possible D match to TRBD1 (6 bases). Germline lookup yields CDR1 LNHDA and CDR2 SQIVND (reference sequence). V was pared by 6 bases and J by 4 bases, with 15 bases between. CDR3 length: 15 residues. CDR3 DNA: TGTGCCAGTAGGCCAGGGGATTTGGGCACCGGGGAGCTGTTTTTT. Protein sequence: CASRPGDLGTGELFF.

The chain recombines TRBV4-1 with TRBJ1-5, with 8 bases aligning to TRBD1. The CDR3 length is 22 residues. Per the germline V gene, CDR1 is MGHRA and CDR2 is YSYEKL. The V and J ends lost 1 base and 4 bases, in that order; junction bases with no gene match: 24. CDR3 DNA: TGCGCCAGCAGCCAAGGGGGCCCGGGGCAGGGGGCTGTCACACCTTATAATCAGCCCCAGCATTTT. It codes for CASSQGGPGQGAVTPYNQPQHF.

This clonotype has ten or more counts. CDR3 DNA sequence: TGTGCCAGCAGTTTAGGCAGTCGCTATGGCTACACCTTC. Its translation is CASSLGSRYGYTF. V usage is TRBV12-3 or TRBV12-4 and J usage is TRBJ1-2; unclear D gene. CDR3 size: 13 residues. Trimming pared 1 base from V and 4 bases from J, leaving 7 bases between.

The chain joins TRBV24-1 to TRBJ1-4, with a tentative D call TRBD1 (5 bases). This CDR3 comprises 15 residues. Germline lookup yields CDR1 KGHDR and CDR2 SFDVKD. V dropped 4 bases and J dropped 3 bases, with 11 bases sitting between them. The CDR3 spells CATSEGVVANEKLFF. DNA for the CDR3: TGTGCCACCAGTGAAGGGGTCGTGGCTAATGAAAAACTGTTTTTT.

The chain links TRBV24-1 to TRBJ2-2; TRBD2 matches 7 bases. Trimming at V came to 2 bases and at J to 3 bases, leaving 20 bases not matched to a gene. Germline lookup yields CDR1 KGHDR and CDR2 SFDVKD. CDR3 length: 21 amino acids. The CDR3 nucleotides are TGTGCCACCAGTGATTCTCGTGTTAGCGGTAGAAGCGGGATACACACCGGGGAGCTGTTTTTT. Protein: CATSDSRVSGRSGIHTGELFF.

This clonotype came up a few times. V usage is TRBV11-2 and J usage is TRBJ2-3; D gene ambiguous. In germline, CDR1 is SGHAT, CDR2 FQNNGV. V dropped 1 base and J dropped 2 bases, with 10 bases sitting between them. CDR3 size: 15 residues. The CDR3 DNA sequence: TGTGCCAGCAGCTTAGGTTACAGATTCACAGATACGCAGTATTTT. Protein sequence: CASSLGYRFTDTQYF.

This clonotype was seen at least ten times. CDR3 bases: TGTGCCAGCCACAGGGTGGGGGATATTGAAGCTTTCTTT. Translation: CASHRVGDIEAFF. This chain links TRBV11-2 with TRBJ1-1, with D tentatively TRBD1 (6 bases). From germline, CDR1 is SGHAT and CDR2 FQNNGV. The CDR3 spans 13 residues. Trimming removed 8 bases at V and 7 bases at J, with 17 bases between.

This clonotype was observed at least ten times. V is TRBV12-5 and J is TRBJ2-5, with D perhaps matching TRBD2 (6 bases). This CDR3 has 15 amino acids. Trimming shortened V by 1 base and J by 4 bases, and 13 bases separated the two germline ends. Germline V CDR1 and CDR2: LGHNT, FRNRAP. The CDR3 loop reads CASGLASVGGETQYF. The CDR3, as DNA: TGTGCTAGTGGTTTGGCTAGCGTTGGTGGAGAGACCCAGTACTTC. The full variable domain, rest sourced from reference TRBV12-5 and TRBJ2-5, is DARVTQTPRHKVTEMGQEVTMRCQPILGHNTVFWYRQTMMQGLELLAYFRNRAPLDDSGMPKDRFSAEMPDATLATLKIQPSEPRDSAVYFCASGLASVGGETQYFGPGTRLLVL.

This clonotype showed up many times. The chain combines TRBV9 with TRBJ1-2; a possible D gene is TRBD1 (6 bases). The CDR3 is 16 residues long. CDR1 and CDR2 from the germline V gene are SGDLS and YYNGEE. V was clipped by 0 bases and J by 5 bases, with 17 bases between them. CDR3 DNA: TGTGCCAGCAGCGTAGGTGCCGGGGGGCGCGGATATGGCTACACCTTC. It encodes CASSVGAGGRGYGYTF.

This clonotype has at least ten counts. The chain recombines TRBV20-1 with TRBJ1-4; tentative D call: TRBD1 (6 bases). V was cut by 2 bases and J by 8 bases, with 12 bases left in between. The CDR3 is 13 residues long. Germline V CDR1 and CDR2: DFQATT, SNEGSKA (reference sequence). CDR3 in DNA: TGCAGTGCTAGACGTGACAGGCCCGAAAAACTGTTTTTT. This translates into CSARRDRPEKLFF.

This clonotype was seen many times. This CDR3 is CASRATGLDYNEQFF. CDR3 DNA: TGTGCCAGCAGGGCCACAGGGTTAGACTACAATGAGCAGTTCTTC. The chain links TRBV2 to TRBJ2-1; D possibly corresponds to TRBD1 (6 bases). V lost 6 bases and J lost 3, with 15 bases in between. The CDR3 length is 15 residues. Germline V gene data show CDR1 as SNHLY and CDR2 as FYNNEI.

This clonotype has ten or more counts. The CDR3 DNA follows: TGTGCCAGCAGGGGGACAGGGAAGTACACTGAAGCTTTCTTT. Translation gives CASRGTGKYTEAFF. The V call is TRBV28, the J call TRBJ1-1; 9 nucleotides align to TRBD1. CDR1 and CDR2 (germline): MDHEN, SYDVKM. The CDR3 has 14 residues. The junction had 5 bases not matched to a gene; V was cut back by 6 bases and J by 3 bases. Full variable domain (remainder filled in from reference TRBV28 and TRBJ1-1): DVKVTQSSRYLVKRTGEKVFLECVQDMDHENMFWYRQDPGLGLRLIYFSYDVKMKEKGDIPEGYSVSREKKERFSLILESASTNQTSMYLCASRGTGKYTEAFFGQGTRLTVV.

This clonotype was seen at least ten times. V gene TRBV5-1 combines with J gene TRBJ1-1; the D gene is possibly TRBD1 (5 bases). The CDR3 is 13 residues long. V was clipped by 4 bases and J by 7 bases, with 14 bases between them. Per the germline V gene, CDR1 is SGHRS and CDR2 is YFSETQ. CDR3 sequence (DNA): TGCGCCAGCAGCGTCGGGACTTTAAATGAAGCTTTCTTT. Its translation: CASSVGTLNEAFF.

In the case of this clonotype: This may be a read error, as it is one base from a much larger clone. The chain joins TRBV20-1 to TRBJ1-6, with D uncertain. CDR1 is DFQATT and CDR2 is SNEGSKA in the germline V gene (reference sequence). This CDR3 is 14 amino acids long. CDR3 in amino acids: CGALENGVNSPLHF. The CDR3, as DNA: TGCGGTGCCCTCGAGAATGGGGTTAATTCACCCCTCCACTTT.

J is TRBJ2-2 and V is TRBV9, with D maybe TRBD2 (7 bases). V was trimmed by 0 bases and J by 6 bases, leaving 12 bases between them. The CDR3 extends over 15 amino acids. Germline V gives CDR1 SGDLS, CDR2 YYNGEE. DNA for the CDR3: TGTGCCAGCAGCGTAGCCCACGGGGGGCCCGGGGAGCTGTTTTTT. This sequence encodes CASSVAHGGPGELFF. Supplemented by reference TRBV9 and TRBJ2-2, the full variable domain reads DSGVTQTPKHLITATGQRVTLRCSPRSGDLSVYWYQQSLDQGLQFLIQYYNGEERAKGNILERFSAQQFPDLHSELNLSSLELGDSALYFCASSVAHGGPGELFFGEGSRLTVL.

The CDR3 reads CASRGQRIFNTDTQYF. The CDR3 DNA is TGTGCCAGCCGAGGACAGCGAATTTTCAACACAGATACGCAGTATTTT. The chain couples TRBV6-2 or TRBV6-3 to TRBJ2-3; D is perhaps TRBD1 (6 bases). The CDR3 runs 16 residues. Trimming stripped 8 bases from V and 2 bases from J, with 20 bases between. Germline assignment: CDR1 MNHEY and CDR2 SVGEGT.

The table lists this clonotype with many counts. The CDR3 spells CASSQQGEAFF. The CDR3 DNA reads as TGTGCCAGCAGTCAGCAGGGGGAAGCTTTCTTT. The chain links TRBV12-3 or TRBV12-4 to TRBJ1-1, with D possibly being TRBD1 (6 bases). V was trimmed by 5 bases and J by 8 bases, leaving 9 bases between them. This CDR3 has 11 amino acids.

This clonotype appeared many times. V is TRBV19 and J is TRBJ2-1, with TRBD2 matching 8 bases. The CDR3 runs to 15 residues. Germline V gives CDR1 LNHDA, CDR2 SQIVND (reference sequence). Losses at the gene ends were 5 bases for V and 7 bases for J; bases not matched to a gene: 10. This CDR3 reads CASSDGGARVNEQFF. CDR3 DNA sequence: TGTGCCAGTAGTGACGGGGGGGCCAGGGTGAATGAGCAGTTCTTC.

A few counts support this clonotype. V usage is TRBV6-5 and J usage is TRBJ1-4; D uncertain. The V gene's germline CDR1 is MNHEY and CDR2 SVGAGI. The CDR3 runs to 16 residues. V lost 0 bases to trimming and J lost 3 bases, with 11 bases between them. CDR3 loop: CASSYSSVFSNEKLFF. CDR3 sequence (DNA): TGTGCCAGCAGTTACTCGAGTGTCTTCTCTAATGAAAAACTGTTTTTT.